The rows below give T cell receptor beta chains drawn from one sample of a study of somatic mutations in cytotoxic T cells in rheumatoid arthritis. Assay used: immunoSEQ multiplex PCR; TCRdb lists only in-frame clones, some missing. The sample includes roughly 14,000 clones, about nine tenths of them seen just once. The sequenced sample consisted of CD4+ T cells sorted from blood. These receptors all stem from a man aged 65-85 years with rheumatoid arthritis. Each CDR3 is given with its conserved first and last residue.

V gene	CDR3 length	J gene	CDR3 protein
TRBV4-2	16	TRBJ1-3	CASSLEDSPAGNTIYF
TRBV29-1	10	TRBJ2-1	CTGGINEQFF
TRBV19	17	TRBJ2-1	CASSLTTGLAGGNEQFF
TRBV2	15	TRBJ2-3	CASSGPSGGGGAQYF
TRBV19	18	TRBJ2-5	CASSIEGWTSGGVRTQYF
TRBV10-3	16	TRBJ2-3	CAISQGLAGGADTQYF
TRBV19	15	TRBJ1-1	CASSIVYTFNTEAFF
TRBV2	13	TRBJ1-1	CASRLREDTEAFF
TRBV5-1	14	TRBJ2-7	CASSPDRVRYEQYF
TRBV4-2	15	TRBJ2-5	CASSPRTGKVETQYF
TRBV18	14	TRBJ2-1	CASSPPLAGLTQFF
TRBV11-2	14	TRBJ2-1	CASSLVLASGEQFF
TRBV2	18	TRBJ2-7	CASAPRTSGSHRSYEQYF
TRBV18	13	TRBJ2-7	CASSPRETDEQYF
TRBV28	13	TRBJ1-2	CATSGAFNYGYTF
TRBV18	18	TRBJ2-7	CASSPPGGEDRRTYEQYF
TRBV5-5	16	TRBJ1-3	CASSPGGTAEGNTIYF
TRBV6-5	12	TRBJ2-4	CASRSAQGMQYF
TRBV28	18	TRBJ2-7	CASSQRGLAGGGTYEQYF
TRBV5-5	15	TRBJ1-5	CASSKGQGYNQPQHF
TRBV6-5	14	TRBJ1-3	CASSPRRSGNTIYF
TRBV10-3	16	TRBJ2-1	CAIGGLAGGVYNEQFF
TRBV19	14	TRBJ1-4	CASSFGGAREKLFF
TRBV5-6	14	TRBJ2-1	CASSLLRAGNEQFF
TRBV7-7	14	TRBJ2-3	CASSPGLDGDTQYF